This TCR beta chain stems from a study of blood T cell repertoires in COVID-19. Study background: Acute and convalescent COVID-19 specimens originated in the United States, Italy and Spain. Nucleic acid was either cDNA or gDNA, and it came from T cells, B-cell-depleted T cells, or PBMCs.

Recruitment covered about 25 US areas and drew participants whose ages spanned about 18 to 89 years. Donors in Cohort 3 who had recovered were those with two negative PCRs, healthcare professional clearance, or resolution of their symptoms. Germline CDR1 is MDHEN and CDR2 is SYDVKM. Trimming removed 3 bases at V and 0 bases at J, with 11 bases between. The CDR3 contains 15 residues. Repertoires were generated with immunoSEQ multiplex PCR, while TCRdb's copy carries only in-frame clones and drops some. Among roughly 250,000 clones, about 90% were seen once, and the ten largest hold around 1.8%. The sequenced sample was PBMCs or T cells enriched from blood (not recorded which). This clonotype originated in a woman aged 18 to 35 who had recovered from COVID-19. The chain is built from TRBV28 and TRBJ1-1; possible D gene TRBD1, 6 bases. The CDR3 nucleotides read TGTGCCAGCAGTTTGCCAGGGGTCATGAACACTGAAGCTTTCTTT. It is translated as CASSLPGVMNTEAFF.